Listed below are T cell receptor beta chains from one sample, sequenced in a study of blood T cells in healthy people across ages. TCRdb independently ran MiXCR on the 5' RACE reads; one entry per CDR3 protein. There are about 1.4 million distinct CDR3 sequences in the sample; around 59% occur only once, and about 6.7% lies in the top ten. The material sequenced was blood. These TCRs come from a man between 18 and 29 years old in good health. Both conserved end residues are part of each CDR3. Each record gives: J gene, V gene, CDR3 protein.

>TRBJ2-3|TRBV6-2/TRBV6-3
CASRGDRRNTDTQYF
>.|TRBV5-1
CASILVGADETQYF
>TRBJ2-7|TRBV5-6
CASSQALAVATYEQYF
>.|TRBV6-6
CASSYFRQDHYEQYF
>TRBJ1-2|TRBV4-1
CASSQAWRWDYYGYTF
>TRBJ1-2|TRBV29-1
CSVEFQGHGYTF
>TRBJ2-1|TRBV5-1
CASFAGIEDNEQFF
>TRBJ1-2|TRBV4-3
CASSQDRRGPLTSNYGYTF
>TRBJ2-3|TRBV3-1
CASSQRGLAGYTDTQYF
>TRBJ2-6|TRBV7-8
CASSLGAILSGANVLTF
>TRBJ1-1|TRBV29-1
CSVQGTGGNSAEAFF
>TRBJ2-5|TRBV11-2
CASSKVLDRSKETQYF
>TRBJ2-5|TRBV20-1
CSATDPDRGQETQYF
>TRBJ2-7|TRBV4-3
CASSQVFDLQGEQYF
>TRBJ1-2|TRBV7-2
CASSQDLRGSGRGYTF
>TRBJ2-7|TRBV4-2
CASSSTRQVREQYF
>TRBJ2-7|TRBV6-1
CASSGLAGEYEQYF
>TRBJ2-7|TRBV7-2
CASSLGNRGEWYEQYF
>TRBJ1-5|TRBV15
CATSTYAGVVRPQHF
>TRBJ2-1|TRBV4-1
CASSQDSAFNEQFF
>TRBJ2-7|TRBV27
CASSTPGQGLYEQYF
>TRBJ2-1|TRBV25-1
CASSEYLLTGNEQFF
>TRBJ1-4|TRBV10-3
CAISESDGGEKLFF
>TRBJ2-2|TRBV9
CASSVNGGAWELFF